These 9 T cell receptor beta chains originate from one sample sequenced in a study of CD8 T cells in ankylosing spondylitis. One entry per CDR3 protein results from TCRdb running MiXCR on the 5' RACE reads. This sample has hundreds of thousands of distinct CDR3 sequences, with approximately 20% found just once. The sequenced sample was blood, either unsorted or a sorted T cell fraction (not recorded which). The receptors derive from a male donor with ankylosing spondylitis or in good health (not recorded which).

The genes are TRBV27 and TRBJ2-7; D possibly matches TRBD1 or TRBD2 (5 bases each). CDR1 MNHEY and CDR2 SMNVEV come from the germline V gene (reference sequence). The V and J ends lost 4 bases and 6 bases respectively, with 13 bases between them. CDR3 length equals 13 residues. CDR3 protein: CASSWEKGIEQYF. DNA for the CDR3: TGTGCCAGCAGTTGGGAGAAGGGGATCGAGCAGTACTTC.

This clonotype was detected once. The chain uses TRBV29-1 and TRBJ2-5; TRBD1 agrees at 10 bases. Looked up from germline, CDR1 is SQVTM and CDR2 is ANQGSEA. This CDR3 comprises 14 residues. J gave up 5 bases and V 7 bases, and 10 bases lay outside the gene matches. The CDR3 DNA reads TGCAGCGCTACGGACAGGGGGTTCGGGGAGACCCAGTACTTC. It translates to CSATDRGFGETQYF.

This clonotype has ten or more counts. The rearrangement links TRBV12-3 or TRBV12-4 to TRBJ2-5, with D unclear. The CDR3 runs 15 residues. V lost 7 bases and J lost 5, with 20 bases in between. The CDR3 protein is CASTKTFEDSETQYF. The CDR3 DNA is TGTGCCAGCACCAAAACCTTTGAGGATAGCGAGACCCAGTACTTC.

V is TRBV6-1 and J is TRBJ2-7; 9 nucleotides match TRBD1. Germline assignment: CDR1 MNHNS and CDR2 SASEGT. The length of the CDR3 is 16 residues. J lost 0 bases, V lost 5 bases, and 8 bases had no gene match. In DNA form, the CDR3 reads TGTGCCAGCAGTCCCTCCGCGGGACAGGGCTCCTACGAGCAGTACTTC. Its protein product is CASSPSAGQGSYEQYF.

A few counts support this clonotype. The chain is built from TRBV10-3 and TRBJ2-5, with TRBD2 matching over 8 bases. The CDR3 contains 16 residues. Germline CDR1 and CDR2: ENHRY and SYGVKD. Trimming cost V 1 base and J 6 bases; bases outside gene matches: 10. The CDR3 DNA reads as TGTGCCATCAGTGAGTTGGTGGAGCGGGGGAGGAAGACCCAGTACTTC. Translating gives CAISELVERGRKTQYF.

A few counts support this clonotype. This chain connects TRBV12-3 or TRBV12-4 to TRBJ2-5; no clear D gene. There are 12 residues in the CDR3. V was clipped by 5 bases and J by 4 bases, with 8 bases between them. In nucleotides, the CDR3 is TGTGCCAGCAGTGGCTGGGGAGAGACCCAGTACTTC. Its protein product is CASSGWGETQYF.

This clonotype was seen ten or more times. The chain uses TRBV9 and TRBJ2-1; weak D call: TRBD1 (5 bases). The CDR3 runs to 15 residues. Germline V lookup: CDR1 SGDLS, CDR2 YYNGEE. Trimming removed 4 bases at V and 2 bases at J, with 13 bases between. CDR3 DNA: TGTGCCAGCAGCCAGTGGGGCAACCCCTACAATGAGCAGTTCTTC. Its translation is CASSQWGNPYNEQFF. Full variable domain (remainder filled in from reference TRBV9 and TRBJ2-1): DSGVTQTPKHLITATGQRVTLRCSPRSGDLSVYWYQQSLDQGLQFLIQYYNGEERAKGNILERFSAQQFPDLHSELNLSSLELGDSALYFCASSQWGNPYNEQFFGPGTRLTVL.

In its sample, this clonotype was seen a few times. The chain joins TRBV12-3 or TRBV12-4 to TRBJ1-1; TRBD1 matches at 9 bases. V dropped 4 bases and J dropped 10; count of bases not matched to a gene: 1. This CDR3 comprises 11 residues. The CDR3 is CASSSDRGAFF. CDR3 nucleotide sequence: TGTGCCAGCAGTTCGGACAGGGGAGCTTTCTTT.

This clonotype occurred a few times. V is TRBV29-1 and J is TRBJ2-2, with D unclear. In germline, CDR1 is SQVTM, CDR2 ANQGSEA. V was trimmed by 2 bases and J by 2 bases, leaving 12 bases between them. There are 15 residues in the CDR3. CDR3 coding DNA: TGCAGCGTTGAACCCCTGGTCAGCAACACCGGGGAGCTGTTTTTT. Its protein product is CSVEPLVSNTGELFF.